This T cell receptor beta chain stems from a study of memory CD4+ T cells and cytomegalovirus serostatus. The ends were cut back, 2 bases at V and 2 bases at J, with 13 bases in the middle. Germline values: CDR1 MNHNS, CDR2 SASEGT. The length of the CDR3 is 16 residues. In the original processing: After removing out-of-frame reads, 2 million to 2.5 million distinct TCRbeta sequences remained. Generated by immunoSEQ multiplex PCR, the TCRdb table keeps only in-frame clones and is missing some. D and trimming were read from the DNA, whereas the V and J calls and clone size are those reported in that table. The sample includes tens of thousands of clones, approximately 81% of them seen just once. The sort gate was single viable CD3+CD4+CD8-CD45RO+ cells for memory CD4+ T cells. Serostatus was set by detecting CMV pp150, pp28, p38, p52 IgG.

The sequenced material came from memory CD4+ T cells from blood. V gene TRBV6-1 combines with J gene TRBJ1-5; D is unclear. The source is an adult in good health and CMV-seronegative. Here the CDR3 DNA reads TGTGCCAGCAGTGAAAGGCGGGTGGATGGCAATCAGCCCCAGCATTTT. Amino acid sequence: CASSERRVDGNQPQHF.